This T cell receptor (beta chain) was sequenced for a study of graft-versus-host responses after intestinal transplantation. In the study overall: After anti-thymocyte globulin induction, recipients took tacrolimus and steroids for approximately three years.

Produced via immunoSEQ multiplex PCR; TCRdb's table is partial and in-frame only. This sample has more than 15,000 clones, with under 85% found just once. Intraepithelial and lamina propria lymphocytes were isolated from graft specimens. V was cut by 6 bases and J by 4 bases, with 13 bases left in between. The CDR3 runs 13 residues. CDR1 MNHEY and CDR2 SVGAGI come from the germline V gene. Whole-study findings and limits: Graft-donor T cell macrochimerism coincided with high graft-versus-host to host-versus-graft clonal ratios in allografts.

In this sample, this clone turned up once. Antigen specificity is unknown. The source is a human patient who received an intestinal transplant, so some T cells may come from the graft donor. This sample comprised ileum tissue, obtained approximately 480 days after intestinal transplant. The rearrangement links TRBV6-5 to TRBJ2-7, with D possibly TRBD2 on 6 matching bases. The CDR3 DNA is TGTGCCAGCAGCCCCGGGACTCTTTACGAGCAGTACTTC. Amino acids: CASSPGTLYEQYF.